This T cell receptor beta chain was retrieved from a study of T cells in Graves' hyperthyroidism and ophthalmopathy (dated by TCRdb to about 2019). In terms of the full investigation: Peripheral blood was sampled at the time of initial diagnosis, prior to any treatment. To identify distinguishing TCR V-J signatures, a discovery cohort of around 100 patients was used, comprising some 43 with Graves' ophthalmopathy and around 60 with stable Graves' hyperthyroidism. Whether ophthalmopathy could be predicted prospectively was tested in an independent validation cohort made up of 18 to 20 hyperthyroidism patients plus 17 patients who later progressed to ophthalmopathy. The roughly 94 discovery patients were randomly split 7:3 into training and test sets. Thyroid tissue and blood T-cell repertoires from six Graves' hyperthyroidism patients were also compared in the study. Once sampling was done, hyperthyroidism patients were given methimazole at a starting dose of 30 mg daily, whereas ophthalmopathy patients were given high-dose intravenous methylprednisolone. According to the paper, TCR Vbeta CDR3 sequencing was carried out on over 130 peripheral blood samples, which came from fewer than 50 ophthalmopathy, 80 or so hyperthyroidism and approximately 17 progressor patients. What the authors observed across the whole study: In validation, the model predicted progression to ophthalmopathy with approximately 69% sensitivity and roughly 72% specificity, a median of roughly seven months before onset. No statistical method was used to set the sample size in advance, and investigators knew the group allocation. A model built on a 13 V-J signature distinguished ophthalmopathy from stable hyperthyroidism, reaching roughly 88% sensitivity and around 82% specificity in cross-validation and 80%/75% in testing. Most expanded thyroid clonotypes (frequency above 0.001) were also detected in blood, suggesting blood repertoires may reflect thyroid immune responses.

TCR beta CDR3 regions were amplified from RNA transcripts. The TCR CDR3 was subjected to a first round of RT-PCR using the HTBI primer set and the Qiagen OneStep RT-PCR kit. Libraries were constructed in a second round of multiplex PCR, after which size selection and purification were performed. Libraries were sequenced paired-end with 100 bp reads on an Illumina HiSeq2000. Under the source paper's analysis protocol: SOAPnuke was used to process the raw data, with reads discarded if the reads contained adapters or uncalled bases, had a mean Phred below 15, or lacked an exact constant-primer or identifier match. High-quality paired reads were merged with COPE v1.2.5, and unique nucleotide sequences were defined as clonotypes. MiTCR v1.1 was used to align clonotypes to the IMGT TRBV, TRBD and TRBJ reference segments. The analysis included only V-J combinations with a frequency above 0.0001, which together covered 99% to 99.2% of the repertoires. The TCS score was defined as F50 (clonal expansion) divided by E x V (chaos), with BLOSUM62-based TCRdist calculated between CDR3 peptides within each V-J. Welch's t-statistics and random forest reduced around 510 V-J features to 13, which were used in a naive Bayes classifier (R e1071). TCRdb reran the public reads through fastp at Q25 and MiXCR, keeping productive beta chains. Merged by CDR3 protein, the rows form single entries marked with the most common genes and DNA. It is TCRdb's table, rather than the study itself, that gives the V and J calls and clone size. This sample comprises some 600,000 distinct CDR3 sequences, approximately 15% of them detected only once. Around 5.4% of the sample goes to the ten largest clones.

Hyperthyroidism patients were newly diagnosed, had a disease duration of under 2 months, and were aged 18 to 65 years. Patients with uncontrolled infections, other autoimmune diseases, pregnancy or lactation were excluded. Diagnoses relied on clinical symptoms, serum thyroxine and TRAb, thyroid ultrasound and orbital computed tomography. Blood from progressor patients was collected at the time of first diagnosis with hyperthyroidism, before any ophthalmopathy symptoms had appeared. Ficoll-Paque density gradient centrifugation was used to isolate PBMCs from under 11 ml of fresh peripheral blood. Patients classed as progressors first received a Graves' hyperthyroidism diagnosis and then went on to develop ophthalmopathy during follow-up. Trizol reagent was used to extract total RNA, and RNA quality was then checked on an Agilent 2100 Bioanalyzer. This clonotype was counted a few times. Its specific antigen is unknown. Base quality data are lacking; no much larger clone is found one base away.

Inclusive of the bounding cysteine and phenylalanine, the CDR3 is 13 residues long. The CDR3 DNA has 39 bases and is translated from base 1. Reading the germline V gene gives CDR1 LGHNT and CDR2 FRNRAP. Cut back by 6 bases and 2 bases, the V and J ends lie 8 bases apart. The source of this sequence is a woman in her twenties or thirties with Graves' hyperthyroidism that later progressed to Graves' ophthalmopathy. The chain is encoded by TRBV12-5 joined to TRBJ2-1; no D segment can be confidently identified. The sequencing sample was made of blood. The DNA sequence reads TGTGCTAGTGGCCCTACCCCCTACAATGAGCAGTTCTTC. Its protein reads: CASGPTPYNEQFF.